This TCR beta chain was recorded in a study of shared clonotypes between healthy human individuals. Study summary: Three plates were used per donor for CD4 naive, three for CD4 memory, two for CD8 naive and one for CD8 memory.

Free of recent acute infections or vaccinations, the donors were healthy HIV-negative adults. Notes on the study in general: Naive CD4 clonotype sharing across several donors was approximately 5.2%.

Some 32,000 T cell genomes, or approximately 190 ng DNA, went into the sorted-subset replicate PCRs. Data came from immunoSEQ multiplex PCR; TCRdb stores just in-frame clones and leaves some out. Counted here are approximately 980,000 clones, approximately 76% occurring once; the ten biggest clones make up about 1.5%. The CDR3 consists of 13 residues. Per germline, CDR1 KGHSH and CDR2 LQKENI. V lost 3 bases, J lost 5 bases, and 10 bases lay in between. Comment on this clone: What it recognizes is unknown. The same CDR3 arises from other DNA sequences in this sample as well.

The clonotype was recovered from a man younger than 30 in good health. The chain employs TRBV18 and TRBJ1-2; D remains unclear. The sample was memory CD4+ T cells sorted from blood. Subset in this sample: CD45RA-negative fraction. CDR3 in DNA: TGTGCCAGCTCACCTAGCGGTTCGTATGGCTACACCTTC. This gives the protein CASSPSGSYGYTF.